This T cell receptor beta chain was sequenced for a study of cytomegalovirus exposure and HLA in healthy donors. This CDR3 contains 15 residues. Trimming removed 4 bases at V and 3 bases at J, with 13 bases between. Germline CDR1 is SNHLY and CDR2 is FYNNEI. Study conclusions and caveats: In a later analysis, several top co-occurrence clusters appeared linked to parvovirus B19, influenza, CMV and Epstein-Barr virus.

As to this clone: Antigen specificity is unknown.

PCR amplification relied on 60 Vbeta primers (plus 13 Jbeta primers). Using immunoSEQ multiplex PCR, the repertoire was profiled, and TCRdb retains in-frame clones only, with some absent. The sample holds 100,000 to 150,000 clones, 82% seen once. This receptor was obtained from a boy between 2 and 10 years old in good health and CMV-seronegative. This chain uses TRBV2 with TRBJ1-5; possibly TRBD1 for D (5 bases). Sequencing input: PBMCs. CDR3 DNA sequence: TGTGCCAGCAGTGGGAGACAGACTCCCAATCAGCCCCAGCATTTT. Amino acid sequence: CASSGRQTPNQPQHF. Filled out from reference TRBV2 and TRBJ1-5, the complete variable domain reads EPEVTQTPSHQVTQMGQEVILRCVPISNHLYFYWYRQILGQKVEFLVSFYNNEISEKSEIFDDQFSVERPDGSNFTLKIRSTKLEDSAMYFCASSGRQTPNQPQHFGDGTRLSIL.